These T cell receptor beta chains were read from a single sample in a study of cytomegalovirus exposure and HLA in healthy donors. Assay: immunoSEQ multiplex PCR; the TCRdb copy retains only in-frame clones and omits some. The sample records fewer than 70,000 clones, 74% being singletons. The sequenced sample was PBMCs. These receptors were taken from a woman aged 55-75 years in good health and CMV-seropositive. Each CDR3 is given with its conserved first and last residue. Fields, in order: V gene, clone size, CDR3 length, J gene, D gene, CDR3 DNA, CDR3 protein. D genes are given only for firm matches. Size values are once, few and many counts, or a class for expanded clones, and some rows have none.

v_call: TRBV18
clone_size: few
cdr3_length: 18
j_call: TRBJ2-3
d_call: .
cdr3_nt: TGTGCCAGCTCACTCCGTACGCTCGGAGCGGGTGGAAGGAATACGCAGTATTTT
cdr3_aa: CASSLRTLGAGGRNTQYF

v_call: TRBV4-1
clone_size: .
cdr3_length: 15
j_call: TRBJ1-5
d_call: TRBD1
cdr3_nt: TGCGCCAGCAGCCAAGATGCAGGGGGCAGTCAGCCCCAGCATTTT
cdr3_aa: CASSQDAGGSQPQHF

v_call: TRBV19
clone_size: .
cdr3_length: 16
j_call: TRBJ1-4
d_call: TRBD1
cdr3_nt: TGTGCCAGTAGTACCCTCCCGCGACAGGGGGTGGAAAAACTGTTTTTT
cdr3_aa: CASSTLPRQGVEKLFF

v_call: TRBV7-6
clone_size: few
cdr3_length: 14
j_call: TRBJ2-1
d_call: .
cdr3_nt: TGTGCCAGCAGCTTAGACTCATTTGCTGGTGAGCAGTTCTTC
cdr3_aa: CASSLDSFAGEQFF

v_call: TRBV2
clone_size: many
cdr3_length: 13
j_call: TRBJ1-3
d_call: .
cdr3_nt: TGTGCCAGCAGGGGAGACACTGGAAACACCATATATTTT
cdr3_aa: CASRGDTGNTIYF

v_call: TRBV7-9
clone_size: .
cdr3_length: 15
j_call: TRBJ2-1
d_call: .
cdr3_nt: TGTGCCAGCAGCTTAGCGCAGGGCCCCCTAAATGAGCAGTTCTTC
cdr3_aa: CASSLAQGPLNEQFF

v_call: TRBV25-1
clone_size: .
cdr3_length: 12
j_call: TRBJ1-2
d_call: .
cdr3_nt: TGTGCCAGCAGCCCTGGGACTGGGCCCTACACCTTC
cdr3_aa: CASSPGTGPYTF

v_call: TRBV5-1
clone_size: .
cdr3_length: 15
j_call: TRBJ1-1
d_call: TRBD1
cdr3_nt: TGCGCCAGCAGCTTGGCCAGCCAGGGGGGCACTGAAGCTTTCTTT
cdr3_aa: CASSLASQGGTEAFF

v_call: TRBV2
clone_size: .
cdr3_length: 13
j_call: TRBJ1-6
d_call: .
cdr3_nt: TGTGCCAGCACAGGGACCTATAATTCACCCCTCCACTTT
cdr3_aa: CASTGTYNSPLHF

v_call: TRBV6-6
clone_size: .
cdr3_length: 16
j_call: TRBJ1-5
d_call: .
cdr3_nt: TGTGCCAGCAGCCCACCCATAGACAGGATCGATCAGCCCCAGCATTTT
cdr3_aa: CASSPPIDRIDQPQHF

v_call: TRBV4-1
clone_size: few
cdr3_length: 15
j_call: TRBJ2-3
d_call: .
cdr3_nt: TGCGCCAGCAGCCAACACGGGACAAGCACAGATACGCAGTATTTT
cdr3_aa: CASSQHGTSTDTQYF

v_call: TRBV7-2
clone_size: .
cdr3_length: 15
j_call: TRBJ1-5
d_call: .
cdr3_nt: TGTGCCAGCAGCTTAGGGGGAGGTAGCAATCAGCCCCAGCATTTT
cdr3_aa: CASSLGGGSNQPQHF

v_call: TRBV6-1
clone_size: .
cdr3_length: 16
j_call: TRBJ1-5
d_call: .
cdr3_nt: TGTGCCAGCAGTGGCTCTGCCGGGGGGGCACAACAGCCCCAGCATTTT
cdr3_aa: CASSGSAGGAQQPQHF

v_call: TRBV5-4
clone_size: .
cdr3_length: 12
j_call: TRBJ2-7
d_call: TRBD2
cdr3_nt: TGTGCCAGCAGCTTGCGGGAGGGGGAGCAGTACTTC
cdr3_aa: CASSLREGEQYF

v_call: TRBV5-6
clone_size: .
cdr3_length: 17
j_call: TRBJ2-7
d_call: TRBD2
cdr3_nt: TGTGCCAGCAGACCGACTGGGAGGGCAGGTGCTTCCTACGAGCAGTACTTC
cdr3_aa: CASRPTGRAGASYEQYF

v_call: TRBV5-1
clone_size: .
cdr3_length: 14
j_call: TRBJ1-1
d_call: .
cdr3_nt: TGCGCCAGCAGCTTGGAACTGGGGAGCACTGAAGCTTTCTTT
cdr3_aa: CASSLELGSTEAFF

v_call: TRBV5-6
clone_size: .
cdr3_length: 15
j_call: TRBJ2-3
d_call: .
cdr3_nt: TGTGCCAGCAGCGCTGACTCTATCCGTCGCGATACGCAGTATTTT
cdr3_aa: CASSADSIRRDTQYF

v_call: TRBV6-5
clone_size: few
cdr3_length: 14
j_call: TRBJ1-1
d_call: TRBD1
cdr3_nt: TGTGCCAGCAGTGTACAGGGGAGGAACACTGAAGCTTTCTTT
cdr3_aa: CASSVQGRNTEAFF

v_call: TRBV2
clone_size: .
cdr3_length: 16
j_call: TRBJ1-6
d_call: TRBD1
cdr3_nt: TGTGCCAGCAGTACCCGACAGGGCTCCTATAATTCACCCCTCCACTTT
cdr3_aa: CASSTRQGSYNSPLHF

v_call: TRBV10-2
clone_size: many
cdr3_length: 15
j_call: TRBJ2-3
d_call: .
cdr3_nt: TGCGCCAGCAGTGATCACGAGAGGGACACAGATACGCAGTATTTT
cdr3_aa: CASSDHERDTDTQYF

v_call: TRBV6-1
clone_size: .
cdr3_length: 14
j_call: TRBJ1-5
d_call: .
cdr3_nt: TGTGCCAGCAGTGACAGGATTAGCAATCAGCCCCAGCATTTT
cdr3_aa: CASSDRISNQPQHF

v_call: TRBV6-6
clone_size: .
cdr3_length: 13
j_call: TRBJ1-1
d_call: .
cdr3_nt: TGTGCCAGCAGTTACTCGAGGAACACTGAAGCTTTCTTT
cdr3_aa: CASSYSRNTEAFF

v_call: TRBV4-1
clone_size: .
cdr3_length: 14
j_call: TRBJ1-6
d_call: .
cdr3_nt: TGCGCCAGCAGCCAAAGGGGGATTAATTCACCCCTCCACTTT
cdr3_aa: CASSQRGINSPLHF

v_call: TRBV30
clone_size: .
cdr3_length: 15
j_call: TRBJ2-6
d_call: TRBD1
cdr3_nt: TGTGCCTGGAGTGGGGACAGCTCTGGGGCCAACGTCCTGACTTTC
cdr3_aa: CAWSGDSSGANVLTF

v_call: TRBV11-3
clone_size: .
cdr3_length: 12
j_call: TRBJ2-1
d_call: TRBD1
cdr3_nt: TGTGCCAGCAGCTTACGGGACAGGGGCGCGTTCTTC
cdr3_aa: CASSLRDRGAFF

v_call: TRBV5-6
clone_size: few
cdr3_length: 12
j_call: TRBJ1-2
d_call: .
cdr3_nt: TGTGCCAGCAGCTTGGGGCCAGTTGGCTACACCTTC
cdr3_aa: CASSLGPVGYTF

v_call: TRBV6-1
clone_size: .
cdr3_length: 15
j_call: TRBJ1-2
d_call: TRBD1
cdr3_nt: TGTGCCAGCAGTGACAGGGGGCGCGATAACTATGGCTACACCTTC
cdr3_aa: CASSDRGRDNYGYTF

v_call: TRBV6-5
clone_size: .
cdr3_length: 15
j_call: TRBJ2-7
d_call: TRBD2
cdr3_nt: TGTGCCAGCAGCCGACGAGCGGGAGGGCCCTACGAGCAGTACTTC
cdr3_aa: CASSRRAGGPYEQYF

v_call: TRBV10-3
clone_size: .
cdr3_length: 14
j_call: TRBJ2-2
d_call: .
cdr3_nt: TGTGCCATCAAGGGACAAGCGAACACCGGGGAGCTGTTTTTT
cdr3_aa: CAIKGQANTGELFF

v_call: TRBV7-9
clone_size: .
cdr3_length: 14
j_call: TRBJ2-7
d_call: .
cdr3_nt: TGTGCCAGCAGCTTTGACAGGAGCTCCTACGAGCAGTACTTC
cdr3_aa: CASSFDRSSYEQYF

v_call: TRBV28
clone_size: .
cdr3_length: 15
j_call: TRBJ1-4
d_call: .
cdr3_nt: TGTGCCAGCAGTTTTCCAGCACAGGGTCCTGAAAAACTGTTTTTT
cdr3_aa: CASSFPAQGPEKLFF